This T cell receptor beta chain was observed in a study of blood T cell repertoires in COVID-19. Study-level information: Acute and convalescent COVID-19 specimens originated in the United States, Italy and Spain. The cDNA or gDNA used as material had been derived from T cells, B-cell-depleted T cells, or PBMCs.

The V gene's germline CDR1 is LNHDA and CDR2 SQIVND (reference sequence). Unmatched junction bases numbered 8, after V lost 3 bases and J lost 5 bases. CDR3 size: 15 residues. In the source study's methods: Reference gene primers were amplified, and this amplification served to estimate nucleated cell counts. Sequencing was performed with immunoSEQ multiplex PCR; in TCRdb, only in-frame clones are kept and a portion is missing. The V and J calls and clone size were taken over from that table, and D and trimming were inferred from the DNA. Among about 58,000 clones, 60% to 85% were seen once, and the ten largest hold approximately 4.9%.

V and J are TRBV19 and TRBJ1-2; 8 nucleotides agree with TRBD1. This receptor was taken from a human donor in a cohort sampled during active COVID-19. The sample was peripheral blood. The CDR3 is CASSIPGRGLYGYTF. The DNA of the CDR3 is TGTGCCAGTAGTATCCCTGGCAGGGGGCTATATGGCTACACCTTC.